The rows below give T cell receptor beta chains drawn from one sample of a study of siplizumab effects on memory and regulatory T cells. Profiling relied on immunoSEQ multiplex PCR, and the TCRdb table lists in-frame clones only, not all of them. The sample yields 50,000 or so clones, 95% to 98% seen once. Source material: naive CD4+ T cells sorted from blood. The receptors originated from a human donor in good health. Each CDR3 is given with its conserved first and last residue. A D gene is named only where the DNA matches it firmly. Clone size is stated in some rows and not others, as once, few, many or a class when expanded.

D gene	V gene	J gene	clone size	CDR3 DNA	CDR3 protein
TRBD1	TRBV6-6	TRBJ1-5	once	TGTGCCAGCAGTTACGGGACAGGGGAGGCCCGTTGGCCCCAGCATTTT	CASSYGTGEARWPQHF
-	TRBV11-2	TRBJ2-7	-	TGTGCCAGCAGCTTAGGGTACCGTGAGGAGTACTTC	CASSLGYREEYF
-	TRBV19	TRBJ1-1	once	TGTGCCAGTAGTACCCCCGTAAAGGGGGAAGCTTTCTTT	CASSTPVKGEAFF
TRBD2	TRBV7-3	TRBJ2-5	once	TGTGCCAGCAGCCCTCACAGGACTAGCGCGGAGACCCAGTACTTC	CASSPHRTSAETQYF
-	TRBV19	TRBJ2-7	-	TGTGCCAGTAGCCTCCGCGAAGGGGCCCACGAGCAGTACTTC	CASSLREGAHEQYF
TRBD1	TRBV7-8	TRBJ1-4	-	TGTGCCAGCAGCTTACGGCTGGGACAGTCCGGACTGTTTTTT	CASSLRLGQSGLFF
TRBD1	TRBV10-3	TRBJ1-3	-	TGTGCCATCAGTCCGACAGGGAAGAACACCATATATTTT	CAISPTGKNTIYF
-	TRBV11-3	TRBJ2-7	-	TGTGCCAGCAGCTTGGGGCTGGTAAGCTCCTACGAGCAGTACTTC	CASSLGLVSSYEQYF
-	TRBV6-1	TRBJ1-5	-	TGTGCCAGCCACCCATTGACCGTAGGCAATCAGCCCCAGCATTTT	CASHPLTVGNQPQHF
-	TRBV19	TRBJ1-5	-	TGTGCCAGTAGTACCTTAGGGACTCCCACCAATCAGCCCCAGCATTTT	CASSTLGTPTNQPQHF
-	TRBV4-1	TRBJ2-1	-	TGCGCCAGCAGCCAAGGGACAGCGGACTACAATGAGCAGTTCTTC	CASSQGTADYNEQFF
-	TRBV7-9	TRBJ2-1	-	TGTGCCAGCAGCTTACACGACAAGAACAATGAGCAGTTCTTC	CASSLHDKNNEQFF
-	TRBV29-1	TRBJ2-1	-	TGCAGCGGAGGGGGGGACTACGAGCAGTTCTTC	CSGGGDYEQFF
TRBD2	TRBV7-7	TRBJ2-5	-	TGTGCTAGCAGCGTGGGACTAGCGGGTAAAGAGACCCAGTACTTC	CASSVGLAGKETQYF
-	TRBV21-1	TRBJ2-2	-	TGTGCCAGCAGCAAGAACAGGGGGCGCAACACCGGGGAGCTGTTTTTT	CASSKNRGRNTGELFF
TRBD1	TRBV5-1	TRBJ2-1	-	TGCGCCAGCAGCTTGGGTCCGGGACAGGGTTCCTACAATGAGCAGTTCTTC	CASSLGPGQGSYNEQFF
-	TRBV5-4	TRBJ2-5	-	TGTGCCAGCAGCTTGGATGGCAGGACGAGGGAGACCCAGTACTTC	CASSLDGRTRETQYF
TRBD2	TRBV2	TRBJ2-1	-	TGTGCCAGCATGGAATTCCGGACTAGCGGAGACAATGAGCAGTTCTTC	CASMEFRTSGDNEQFF
-	TRBV2	TRBJ1-1	-	TGTGCCAGCAACTCCCCGGGGGATACTGAAGCTTTCTTT	CASNSPGDTEAFF
-	TRBV11-3	TRBJ2-7	-	TGTGCCAGCAGCATCGGTGGCGAGCAGTACTTC	CASSIGGEQYF
-	TRBV19	TRBJ1-5	-	TGTGCCAGTAGTATAGGCGGGGGTATAGGCAATCAGCCCCAGCATTTT	CASSIGGGIGNQPQHF
-	TRBV6-5	TRBJ2-3	-	TGTGCCAGAACTAGGGCCGGCACAGATACGCAGTATTTT	CARTRAGTDTQYF
TRBD2	TRBV4-3	TRBJ2-1	-	TGCGCCAGCATCGGAGCCGGACTAGCGGGCCCAATGCTGCAGTTCTTC	CASIGAGLAGPMLQFF
-	TRBV6-5	TRBJ1-1	-	TGTGCCAGCAGCCGACCTCGGCAAATGAACACTGAAGCTTTCTTT	CASSRPRQMNTEAFF
TRBD2	TRBV11-2	TRBJ2-7	-	TGTGCCAGCAGTCTAGCCCAAGGACTAGCGGTACGGGAGCAGTACTTC	CASSLAQGLAVREQYF
-	TRBV11-3	TRBJ2-5	-	TGTGCCAGCAGCGCACAAGAGACCCAGTACTTC	CASSAQETQYF
-	TRBV7-9	TRBJ1-1	-	TGTGCCAGCCAAACCTCGGCGGGATGGAACACTGAAGCTTTCTTT	CASQTSAGWNTEAFF